This is a list of T cell receptor beta chains from one sample in a study of B cell selection in AIRE deficiency. The protocol was immunoSEQ multiplex PCR, while the TCRdb copy is restricted to in-frame clones and leaves out a portion. This table has around 23,000 clones, over 95% appearing once. Sequenced: CD4+CD127+ conventional T cells sorted from PBMCs. The origin of the receptors is a human donor in good health. The CDR3 runs from the conserved cysteine through the conserved F or W. Fields, in order: D gene, V gene, clone size, J gene, CDR3 protein, CDR3 DNA. A D gene is named only where the DNA matches it firmly. A clone size is listed for some rows: how often the clone was seen (once, few, many), or a class if it is expanded.

D gene: -
V gene: TRBV6-1
clone size: -
J gene: TRBJ2-2
CDR3 protein: CASSEADRVAGELFF
CDR3 DNA: TGTGCCAGCAGTGAAGCGGATAGGGTGGCCGGGGAGCTGTTTTTT

D gene: -
V gene: TRBV30
clone size: -
J gene: TRBJ2-1
CDR3 protein: CAWSAQQWGAGNEQFF
CDR3 DNA: TGTGCCTGGAGTGCCCAGCAATGGGGGGCCGGCAATGAGCAGTTCTTC

D gene: -
V gene: TRBV6-1
clone size: -
J gene: TRBJ1-4
CDR3 protein: CASSELYSEKLFF
CDR3 DNA: TGTGCCAGCAGTGAACTGTATAGTGAAAAACTGTTTTTT

D gene: -
V gene: TRBV6-9
clone size: -
J gene: TRBJ2-7
CDR3 protein: CASRSGSEQYF
CDR3 DNA: TGTGCCAGCAGATCAGGGTCCGAGCAGTACTTC

D gene: -
V gene: TRBV2
clone size: -
J gene: TRBJ2-1
CDR3 protein: CASKPYQSPVGGQFF
CDR3 DNA: TGTGCCAGCAAACCCTACCAATCCCCTGTGGGAGGGCAGTTCTTC

D gene: -
V gene: TRBV18
clone size: -
J gene: TRBJ2-4
CDR3 protein: CASSPRRGTDIQYF
CDR3 DNA: TGTGCCAGCTCACCACGGAGGGGCACGGACATTCAGTACTTC

D gene: -
V gene: TRBV5-1
clone size: -
J gene: TRBJ1-2
CDR3 protein: CASSLNREIGGYTF
CDR3 DNA: TGCGCCAGCAGCCTAAACAGAGAAATAGGTGGCTACACCTTC

D gene: TRBD1
V gene: TRBV13
clone size: -
J gene: TRBJ1-1
CDR3 protein: CASSPTDREAEAFF
CDR3 DNA: TGTGCCAGCAGCCCGACGGACAGGGAGGCTGAAGCTTTCTTT

D gene: -
V gene: TRBV15
clone size: -
J gene: TRBJ1-3
CDR3 protein: CATSRESQYSGNTIYF
CDR3 DNA: TGTGCCACCAGCAGAGAGTCGCAGTACTCTGGAAACACCATATATTTT

D gene: -
V gene: TRBV30
clone size: once
J gene: TRBJ2-3
CDR3 protein: CAWSPPRERGSGTDTQYF
CDR3 DNA: TGTGCCTGGAGTCCACCCAGGGAAAGAGGATCGGGCACAGATACGCAGTATTTT

D gene: -
V gene: TRBV6-7
clone size: once
J gene: TRBJ2-1
CDR3 protein: CASKRRDSAYNEQFF
CDR3 DNA: TGTGCCAGCAAGCGACGGGACTCAGCCTACAATGAGCAGTTCTTC

D gene: TRBD2
V gene: TRBV4-1
clone size: -
J gene: TRBJ2-1
CDR3 protein: CASSQVGTSHYNEQFF
CDR3 DNA: TGCGCCAGCAGCCAAGTTGGGACTAGCCACTACAATGAGCAGTTCTTC

D gene: -
V gene: TRBV6-9
clone size: -
J gene: TRBJ2-4
CDR3 protein: CASSSPLPGPKNIQYF
CDR3 DNA: TGTGCCAGCTCCAGCCCGCTTCCGGGACCGAAAAACATTCAGTACTTC

D gene: -
V gene: TRBV5-1
clone size: once
J gene: TRBJ1-2
CDR3 protein: CASSFGGAYGYTF
CDR3 DNA: TGCGCCAGCAGCTTCGGGGGAGCCTATGGCTACACCTTC

D gene: -
V gene: TRBV5-4
clone size: -
J gene: TRBJ2-7
CDR3 protein: CASSLTLRAGSYEQYF
CDR3 DNA: TGTGCCAGCAGCTTGACTTTACGGGCAGGATCCTACGAGCAGTACTTC

D gene: -
V gene: TRBV7-3
clone size: -
J gene: TRBJ1-1
CDR3 protein: CASSPQVNTEAFF
CDR3 DNA: TGTGCCAGCAGCCCACAGGTGAACACTGAAGCTTTCTTT

D gene: TRBD2
V gene: TRBV10-3
clone size: -
J gene: TRBJ2-1
CDR3 protein: CAISAREGPFPNEQFF
CDR3 DNA: TGTGCCATCAGTGCCCGGGAGGGCCCCTTTCCCAATGAGCAGTTCTTC

D gene: -
V gene: TRBV15
clone size: -
J gene: TRBJ2-1
CDR3 protein: CATSREQGLGGEQFF
CDR3 DNA: TGTGCCACCAGCAGAGAACAGGGTCTAGGGGGTGAGCAGTTCTTC

D gene: TRBD1
V gene: TRBV5-4
clone size: -
J gene: TRBJ1-2
CDR3 protein: CASSPRDRGLHQNYGYTF
CDR3 DNA: TGTGCCAGCAGCCCAAGGGACAGGGGGCTCCACCAGAACTATGGCTACACCTTC

D gene: TRBD1
V gene: TRBV29-1
clone size: -
J gene: TRBJ1-1
CDR3 protein: CSAQTGADTEAFF
CDR3 DNA: TGCAGCGCACAAACAGGGGCGGACACTGAAGCTTTCTTT

D gene: TRBD1
V gene: TRBV7-8
clone size: -
J gene: TRBJ2-7
CDR3 protein: CASIPGTGGGLVPGATAYEQYF
CDR3 DNA: TGTGCCAGCATCCCCGGGACAGGGGGCGGATTAGTCCCCGGGGCTACGGCCTACGAGCAGTACTTC

D gene: -
V gene: TRBV14
clone size: -
J gene: TRBJ1-3
CDR3 protein: CASSPPISSGNTIYF
CDR3 DNA: TGTGCCAGCAGCCCGCCGATTTCCTCTGGAAACACCATATATTTT

D gene: TRBD2
V gene: TRBV6-4
clone size: -
J gene: TRBJ2-3
CDR3 protein: CASSEIGAGGPTDTQYF
CDR3 DNA: TGTGCCAGCAGTGAGATAGGAGCGGGGGGGCCAACAGATACGCAGTATTTT

D gene: -
V gene: TRBV5-4
clone size: -
J gene: TRBJ1-2
CDR3 protein: CASSLQQNYGYTF
CDR3 DNA: TGTGCCAGCAGCTTGCAACAGAACTATGGCTACACCTTC

D gene: -
V gene: TRBV4-2
clone size: -
J gene: TRBJ2-2
CDR3 protein: CASSQGFTNTGELFF
CDR3 DNA: TGTGCCAGCAGCCAAGGTTTCACAAACACCGGGGAGCTGTTTTTT

D gene: TRBD1
V gene: TRBV19
clone size: -
J gene: TRBJ2-3
CDR3 protein: CASSIARTGGLLNTQYF
CDR3 DNA: TGTGCCAGTAGTATAGCACGGACAGGGGGCTTGTTAAATACGCAGTATTTT

D gene: TRBD1
V gene: TRBV19
clone size: -
J gene: TRBJ2-5
CDR3 protein: CASSMDRLQETQYF
CDR3 DNA: TGTGCCAGTAGTATGGACAGGTTGCAAGAGACCCAGTACTTC

D gene: -
V gene: TRBV7-8
clone size: -
J gene: TRBJ2-5
CDR3 protein: CASRLAFSGHPKETQYF
CDR3 DNA: TGTGCCAGCAGGTTAGCGTTCTCGGGACACCCGAAAGAGACCCAGTACTTC

D gene: -
V gene: TRBV5-1
clone size: -
J gene: TRBJ1-2
CDR3 protein: CACSHDGDYGYTF
CDR3 DNA: TGCGCCTGCAGCCATGACGGGGACTATGGCTACACCTTC

D gene: TRBD1
V gene: TRBV5-1
clone size: -
J gene: TRBJ1-1
CDR3 protein: CASSLQGARVLNTEAFF
CDR3 DNA: TGCGCCAGCAGCTTACAGGGGGCGCGAGTATTGAACACTGAAGCTTTCTTT

D gene: TRBD1
V gene: TRBV7-8
clone size: -
J gene: TRBJ1-5
CDR3 protein: CASSSSGGDLLLGQPQHF
CDR3 DNA: TGTGCCAGCAGCTCTTCAGGGGGAGATCTTTTACTGGGTCAGCCCCAGCATTTT

D gene: -
V gene: TRBV11-2
clone size: -
J gene: TRBJ2-5
CDR3 protein: CASSPQGFQETQYF
CDR3 DNA: TGTGCCAGCAGCCCCCAGGGATTCCAAGAGACCCAGTACTTC

D gene: TRBD1
V gene: TRBV2
clone size: -
J gene: TRBJ1-2
CDR3 protein: CASSAADRGLRGYTF
CDR3 DNA: TGTGCCAGCAGCGCTGCAGACAGGGGGCTTCGAGGCTACACCTTC

D gene: TRBD2
V gene: TRBV7-8
clone size: -
J gene: TRBJ2-7
CDR3 protein: CASSRPLAVYEQYF
CDR3 DNA: TGTGCCAGCAGCAGACCCCTAGCGGTGTACGAGCAGTACTTC

D gene: TRBD1
V gene: TRBV12-5
clone size: -
J gene: TRBJ1-2
CDR3 protein: CASAKGTGTLSSYGYTF
CDR3 DNA: TGTGCTAGTGCCAAGGGGACAGGGACTTTGAGTAGCTATGGCTACACCTTC

D gene: TRBD2
V gene: TRBV11-2
clone size: -
J gene: TRBJ2-3
CDR3 protein: CASSRLIAGGPTDTQYF
CDR3 DNA: TGTGCCAGCAGCCGGTTAATAGCGGGGGGGCCGACAGATACGCAGTATTTT

D gene: -
V gene: TRBV5-5
clone size: once
J gene: TRBJ1-5
CDR3 protein: CASSSLGGNQPQHF
CDR3 DNA: TGTGCCAGCAGCTCCCTCGGAGGCAATCAGCCCCAGCATTTT

D gene: TRBD2
V gene: TRBV5-1
clone size: -
J gene: TRBJ2-7
CDR3 protein: CASSLTSGGGYEQYF
CDR3 DNA: TGCGCCAGCAGCCTGACTAGCGGGGGTGGCTACGAGCAGTACTTC

D gene: TRBD2
V gene: TRBV5-1
clone size: -
J gene: TRBJ2-3
CDR3 protein: CASSFRTSGGSLRGTDTQYF
CDR3 DNA: TGCGCCAGCAGCTTTCGGACTAGCGGGGGGTCCCTTAGGGGCACAGATACGCAGTATTTT

D gene: -
V gene: TRBV11-2
clone size: -
J gene: TRBJ1-3
CDR3 protein: CASSSVGNTIYF
CDR3 DNA: TGTGCCAGCAGCTCCGTGGGAAACACCATATATTTT

D gene: TRBD2
V gene: TRBV11-1
clone size: -
J gene: TRBJ2-2
CDR3 protein: CASSPIAGGLGELFF
CDR3 DNA: TGTGCCAGCAGCCCAATAGCGGGAGGGCTCGGGGAGCTGTTTTTT

D gene: -
V gene: TRBV7-8
clone size: -
J gene: TRBJ2-3
CDR3 protein: CASTLYRDPTDTQYF
CDR3 DNA: TGTGCCAGCACCCTATACAGGGATCCCACAGATACGCAGTATTTT